This TCR beta chain was sequenced for a study of molecular identifiers for immune sequencing clone quantification (dated by TCRdb to the late 2010s). As for the study more broadly: For a replicate experiment, the RNA from either 20,000 or 100,000 naive CD8 T cells was divided into five aliquots, and four of those aliquots went on to sequencing. This methods study benchmarked molecular-identifier clustering-based TCR repertoire sequencing (MIDCIRS) and TCR RNA copy counting, using CD8 T cells to do so.

V is trimmed back by 7 bases and J by 8 bases, and the junction contains 12 bases that no gene match accounts for. CDR3 length: 13 amino acids, cysteine to phenylalanine. Just the 39-base CDR3 DNA is kept, in frame starting at base 1. The CDR1 and CDR2 encoded by the germline V gene are SQVTM and ANQGSEA. Libraries of naive CD8 T cells were generated from roughly 18,000 to 920,000 sorted cells, with 10%, 30% or 50% of the purified RNA used. Naive CD8 T cells were FACS-sorted as CD8+CD4-CCR7+CD45RA+ on a BD FACSAria II into RLT Plus buffer. Roughly ten TCR copies' worth of Jurkat RNA were spiked into roughly 19,000-1,000,000 naive CD8 T cell samples to test detection sensitivity. CD8 T cells were enriched with RosetteSep CD8+ T Cell Enrichment Cocktail and Ficoll-Paque, followed by ACK red cell lysis. The library was built by means of PCR. Sequencer: Illumina HiSeq 4000. Bulk TCR libraries were prepared as previously described, using TCR primers listed in Table S5. Purification of total RNA was performed with the Qiagen AllPrep DNA/RNA kit. Before analysis, reads from multiple sequencing runs of one library were combined. In the original analysis: Reads were retained only if the reads had an exact TCR constant sequence, and the retained reads were trimmed to 150 nt and grouped according to their 12-nt molecular barcodes. Reads inside each barcode group were sub-clustered using a 15% Levenshtein threshold, and a quality-weighted consensus sequence was constructed for each RNA molecule. Non-functional sequences were excluded, and lower-count sequences lying one edit away from another sequence were also excluded. On the basis of fitting two negative binomial distributions, barcode sub-clusters with fewer than 20% of the maximum read count were discarded. TCRdb trimmed public reads at Q25 via fastp, called clones via MiXCR and kept in-frame beta chains. Each entry is one CDR3 protein sequence, shown with its most common DNA and genes. It is TCRdb's table, rather than the study itself, that gives the V and J calls and clone size. Counted in this sample were 300,000 to 350,000 distinct CDR3 sequences; 20% to 25% of them appeared once. The ten largest clones take up approximately 0.83% of the sample.

Study-level results and caveats: When barcode sub-clustering was left out, chimeric consensus sequences inflated TCR diversity, with chimeras reaching as high as 47%. Even against a background of 750,000 to 1,000,000 naive CD8 T cells, spiked-in Jurkat TCR RNA amounting to a single cell's worth was reported to be detectable. Modeling indicated around 2.7 TCR RNA copies recovered per cell, compared with roughly 9.7 by digital PCR, which implies a capture efficiency of 25% to 35%. In CMV-specific effector cells, clones with more than 20 RNA copies contained over 99% of molecules, whereas in naive cells such clones contained under 1% of molecules. Highly expanded clone sizes could be underestimated if identical TCR molecules share a barcode. Naive libraries contained spiked-in Jurkat TCR RNA (roughly 10 copies' worth), which is not part of the donor repertoire.

Concerning this clonotype itself: Its target antigen remains unknown. This may be a read error: a much more frequent sequence differs by one nucleotide.

The receptor chain draws on TRBV29-1 and TRBJ1-2; 8 middle bases align to TRBD1. Sequencing was performed on naive CD8+ T cells from blood, with Jurkat cell RNA spiked in. The sample's cell subset or site label is to be understood as: FACS-sorted CD8+CD4-CCR7+CD45RA+ naive T cells. The TCR originated in a human donor in good health. Some libraries in this study had Jurkat cell RNA spiked in. The DNA is as follows: TGCAGCGCTGTGTTGGACAGGGTACCCGGCTACACCTTC. This codes for CSAVLDRVPGYTF.